These 18 T cell receptor beta chains were all obtained from the same sample, sequenced in a study of T cells after posttransplantation cyclophosphamide. Profiling relied on immunoSEQ multiplex PCR, and the TCRdb table lists in-frame clones only, not all of them. In the table there are about 12,000 clones, over 80% of which are singletons. Cyclophosphamide on days +3 and +4 followed busulfan-fludarabine conditioning and a marrow graft. The input for sequencing was PBMCs, taken after allogeneic stem cell transplant with posttransplant cyclophosphamide. The source of these receptors is a female patient younger than 45 who received an allogeneic stem cell transplant from an unrelated donor, was CMV-positive, and had no GVHD. Some T cells could come from the graft donor.

This chain uses TRBV30 with TRBJ2-7, with D perhaps matching TRBD2 (6 bases). CDR1 GTSNPN and CDR2 SVGIG come from the germline V gene (reference sequence). The CDR3 extends over 10 amino acids. V was clipped by 7 bases and J by 3 bases, with 7 bases between them. The CDR3 nucleotides are TGTGCCTTGGAGGGCTACGAGCAGTACTTC. Its translation: CALEGYEQYF.

This chain uses TRBV5-3 with TRBJ2-7; no clear D. TRBV5-3 is known as an ORF, though its function is uncertain. This CDR3 has 12 amino acids. V gave up 6 bases and J gave up 1 base, with 8 bases separating them. CDR3 region: CARKSRSYEQYF. The CDR3 nucleotides are TGTGCCAGAAAGTCGAGATCCTACGAGCAGTACTTC.

The V call is TRBV19, the J call TRBJ2-7, with TRBD2 as a possible D gene (5 bases). The CDR3 spans 14 residues. The V gene's germline CDR1 is LNHDA and CDR2 SQIVND (reference sequence). V lost 5 bases and J lost 3, with 14 bases in between. The CDR3 region is CASSLTIGSYEQYF. CDR3 sequence (DNA): TGTGCCAGTAGTTTGACTATAGGGAGCTACGAGCAGTACTTC.

This chain links TRBV19 with TRBJ2-2, with unresolved D. Germline assignment: CDR1 LNHDA and CDR2 SQIVND (reference sequence). CDR3 length equals 16 residues. The V and J ends lost 1 base and 4 bases respectively, with 13 bases between them. In DNA, the CDR3 is TGTGCCAGTAGTATAGTGCGGATTGCCTTCACCGGGGAGCTGTTTTTT. It is translated as CASSIVRIAFTGELFF.

This chain links TRBV7-2 with TRBJ2-7; 7 bases agree with TRBD2. The CDR3 has 16 residues. The germline V gene has CDR1 SGHTA and CDR2 FQGNSA. V dropped 1 base and J dropped 3; count of bases not matched to a gene: 9. The CDR3 coding sequence is TGTGCCAGCAGCTTAGGGTATAGGAGCGGGAACTACGAGCAGTACTTC. Amino acids: CASSLGYRSGNYEQYF.

This clone turned up a few times. This chain connects TRBV10-2 to TRBJ1-2; 8 positions agree with TRBD1. The CDR3 runs to 16 residues. The V gene's germline CDR1 is WSHSY and CDR2 SAAADI. V shed 6 bases and J 3 bases; nucleotides not matched to a gene: 12. CDR3 residues: CASSLSPGQAYYGYTF. CDR3 in DNA: TGCGCCAGCAGCCTTTCTCCGGGACAGGCGTACTATGGCTACACCTTC.

The chain has TRBV9 and TRBJ1-5; D is possibly TRBD1 (5 bases). Trimming removed 4 bases from V and 6 bases from J, with 17 bases in between. The length of the CDR3 is 15 residues. Germline CDR1 is SGDLS and CDR2 is YYNGEE. The chain's CDR3 is CASSPSGGDGQPQHF. As DNA, the CDR3 is TGTGCCAGCAGCCCCTCCGGCGGGGACGGTCAGCCCCAGCATTTT.

This chain links TRBV6-6 with TRBJ1-4; 7 bases agree with TRBD1. This CDR3 is built from 13 residues. The germline gives CDR1 MNHNY, CDR2 SVGAGI (reference sequence). Trimming took 7 bases from V and 6 from J; bases not matched to a gene: 5. The CDR3 sequence: CASILGTDEKLFF. CDR3 nucleotides: TGTGCCAGCATCCTCGGGACAGATGAAAAACTGTTTTTT.

The chain carries TRBV27 and TRBJ2-5, with 11 positions matching TRBD2. V gave up 5 bases and J gave up 9 bases; unmatched junction bases: 8. The CDR3 consists of 14 residues. Germline V gene sequence: CDR1 MNHEY, CDR2 SMNVEV (reference sequence). As DNA, the CDR3 is TGTGCCAGCAGTCTTGGGGTAGCGGGAGGGGCCCAGTACTTC. It specifies CASSLGVAGGAQYF.

This chain connects TRBV27 to TRBJ1-5; D is unclear. The CDR3 covers 16 residues. V was trimmed by 1 base and J by 7 bases, leaving 17 bases between them. Germline CDR1 reads MNHEY; CDR2 reads SMNVEV (reference sequence). The CDR3 reads CASSLFSPADGQPQHF. CDR3 sequence (DNA): TGTGCCAGCAGTTTATTCTCCCCGGCAGACGGGCAGCCCCAGCATTTT.

The rearrangement uses TRBV7-2 and TRBJ2-7, with a possible D match to TRBD2 (6 bases). The CDR3 runs 14 residues. Germline V gene sequence: CDR1 SGHTA, CDR2 FQGNSA. Trimming left V 2 bases short and J 3 bases short, with 11 bases between. DNA of the CDR3: TGTGCCAGCAGCTTAAAACCGCGGGACTACGAGCAGTACTTC. This encodes CASSLKPRDYEQYF.

The V and J genes are TRBV10-1 and TRBJ2-7; 9 bases are shared with TRBD1. Trimming took 5 bases from V and 4 from J; bases not matched to a gene: 9. Per the germline V gene, CDR1 is WNHNN and CDR2 is SYGVQD (reference sequence). The CDR3 sequence is 15 residues long. The CDR3 DNA reads TGCGCCAGCAGTCCAAGCTGGACAGGGGTATACGAGCAGTACTTC. It specifies CASSPSWTGVYEQYF.

This clone was seen once. The V call is TRBV28, the J call TRBJ1-2; D perhaps matches TRBD1 (5 bases). The V gene's germline CDR1 is MDHEN and CDR2 SYDVKM. The CDR3 covers 14 residues. Trimming pared 2 bases from V and 5 bases from J, leaving 12 bases between. The CDR3: CASSLGTGGYGYTF. For the CDR3, the DNA is TGTGCCAGCAGTTTAGGGACGGGAGGTTATGGCTACACCTTC.

The chain couples TRBV29-1 to TRBJ2-7; 7 positions agree with TRBD2. V shed 2 bases and J 6 bases; nucleotides not matched to a gene: 7. Germline CDR1 reads SQVTM; CDR2 reads ANQGSEA. The CDR3 has 13 amino acids. For the CDR3, the DNA is TGCAGCGTTGAACGAGGGAGGGCGGGCGAGCAGTACTTC. Translation gives CSVERGRAGEQYF.

The rearrangement uses TRBV6-4 and TRBJ2-7, with D possibly TRBD1 on 7 matching bases. The CDR3 is 19 residues long. Germline V CDR1 and CDR2: MRHNA, SNTAGT. Trimming left V 7 bases short and J 3 bases short, with 31 bases between. In DNA form, the CDR3 reads TGTGCCAGCACCAGGGGGATTTTACGAGTGTGGCGGGACGGCTACGAGCAGTACTTC. It codes for CASTRGILRVWRDGYEQYF.

This clone has only a few counts. The CDR3: CASSGGSGRGHGELFF. DNA of the CDR3: TGTGCCAGCAGTGGAGGGTCGGGCAGAGGGCACGGGGAGCTGTTTTTT. The V and J genes are TRBV2 and TRBJ2-2, with D perhaps matching TRBD2 (5 bases). Trimming took off 4 bases at V and 7 bases at J, with 19 bases between the two ends. CDR1 and CDR2 from the germline V gene are SNHLY and FYNNEI. The CDR3 contains 16 residues. Variable domain in full (rest from reference TRBV2 and TRBJ2-2): EPEVTQTPSHQVTQMGQEVILRCVPISNHLYFYWYRQILGQKVEFLVSFYNNEISEKSEIFDDQFSVERPDGSNFTLKIRSTKLEDSAMYFCASSGGSGRGHGELFFGEGSRLTVL.

The chain couples TRBV18 to TRBJ1-3, with D maybe TRBD1 (6 bases). Germline V gene data show CDR1 as KGHSH and CDR2 as LQKENI. The length of the CDR3 is 15 residues. Trimming cost V 3 bases and J 0 bases, with 9 bases left between them. CDR3 sequence reads: CASSPLTGSGNTIYF. The CDR3 nucleotides are TGTGCCAGCTCACCCTTGACAGGCTCTGGAAACACCATATATTTT.

Here the CDR3 reads CASRRQGRETQYF. The CDR3 bases are TGTGCCAGCAGGAGACAGGGGAGGGAGACCCAGTACTTC. J is TRBJ2-5 and V is TRBV6-6; TRBD1 matches 8 bases. V shed 6 bases and J 5 bases; nucleotides not matched to a gene: 5. The CDR3 consists of 13 residues. Germline loops: CDR1 MNHNY, CDR2 SVGAGI (reference sequence).